This TCR beta chain was captured by sequencing in a study of shared clonotypes between healthy human individuals. Study results and caveats: Non-shared clonotypes showed lower generation probabilities than clonotypes common to all four donors.

Genomic DNA (from each subset) was split evenly across several immunoSEQ plates. Repertoires were generated with immunoSEQ multiplex PCR, while TCRdb's copy carries only in-frame clones and drops some. The table includes roughly 640,000 clones, under 80% detected once. Trimming shortened V by 3 bases and J by 5 bases, and 10 bases separated the two germline ends. The CDR3 loop spans 13 amino acids. Germline V gene lookup returns CDR1 LNHDA and CDR2 SQIVND (reference sequence). Turning to this clone: No antigen is known for it.

The V gene is TRBV19, the J gene TRBJ1-2; D call uncertain. The sample was memory CD4+ T cells sorted from blood. Specified subset: CD45RA-negative fraction. The TCR sequence derives from a woman aged 25 to 39 in good health. The CDR3 loop reads CASSMWQDYGYTF. In DNA, the CDR3 is TGTGCCAGTAGTATGTGGCAGGATTATGGCTACACCTTC.